This note documents a single T cell receptor beta chain sequence. Its specific antigen is unknown. In total, roughly 710 healthy bone marrow donors made up the cohort. At the time of sampling, all cohort members were nominally healthy, though unrecorded immune exposures were likely present. The donor was CMV seronegative and was included in the group of a few hundred seronegative cohort members. Each donor provided a peripheral blood sample, and peripheral blood mononuclear cells were used for TCR beta sequencing. Genomic DNA was extracted from the blood cell samples with the Qiagen DNeasy Blood Extraction Kit. The sample belongs to a study of cytomegalovirus exposure and HLA in healthy donors (TCRdb year 2017). Broadly, across the study: According to an earlier analysis of several hundred of the donors, some 170 million T cells yielded 100 million or so unique TCR beta sequences and 276 Gb of sequence data. Using immunosequencing, the study profiled T cell repertoires from about 620 subjects and related those repertoires to cytomegalovirus serostatus. A later analysis re-examined previously published TCR beta repertoires from just over 650 donors and added high-resolution HLA genotyping to investigate patterns of TCR occurrence. Of the 350 to 400 genotyped donors, around 81% fell in the genetic ancestry cluster associated with self-reported Caucasian donors. Genome-wide SNP genotypes for about 55% of the roughly 670 donors were used in a later genetic analysis, which treated that subset as a discovery cohort. Along with the roughly 610-subject first cohort, a separate validation cohort of more than 90 different subjects was used. Both class I and class II loci were covered by HLA typing, at four-digit resolution. Donor age, sex, ethnicity and CMV serostatus were compiled together with the repertoire data. The number of donors typed differed by locus, with roughly 629-640 for A, B, C, DRB1 and DQB1, approximately 500 for DQA1, some 570 for DPA1, and some 470 for DPB1. An early release covering approximately 600 HLA-typed donors comprised 300 to 350 gigabases of sequencing data and around 80 million unique TCR sequences. To predict cytomegalovirus infection status, the study brought together high-throughput TCR immunosequencing, statistical association of individual TCRs with disease status, and machine learning. Among a few hundred genotyped donors of the cohort, an average of 235,054 unique TCR beta nucleotide sequences were sequenced per donor, around 20% of them non-productive. The aim of the study was to test whether cataloging public T cell receptors could identify signatures of past pathogen exposure. Rather than drawing on any new phenotypic data, the later analysis identified candidate immune exposures from TCR beta sequences and the way those sequences occurred across donors. Four or five DR-DQ haplotypes were handled as single units for association and clustering because linkage in the cohort was strong. Every repertoire in the discovery cohort had been generated on one and the same sequencing platform. An earlier analysis of around 580 of the donors used high-throughput TCR beta sequencing to judge whether each TCR beta V gene segment behaved as functional or pseudogenic. Here is what the overall study found, with its caveats: In the study, some 160 TCR beta chains were listed as associated with cytomegalovirus. According to a later analysis, most CMV-associated TCR beta chains appeared to be HLA-restricted, and the HLA associations seemed to be driven largely by CMV exposure. The classifier was reported to diagnose cytomegalovirus status with high specificity and sensitivity in both the original cohort and the validation cohort. Because the 87-base-pair reads could not distinguish some IMGT-functional V segments, including TRBV6-2 and TRBV6-3, those segments were excluded. Because HLA typing was missing for some donors at each locus, association tests included only the typed subset. Most TCR sequences were seen in very few donors, while some public TCRs were found in many individuals. Presence/absence analyses assumed roughly uniform sequencing depth across donors, an assumption that may not hold. The earlier analysis of a few hundred of the donors excluded 15 to 20 rarely observed V segments, including chromosome 9 orphons, because counts were too low. V-gene and J-gene trimming of TCR beta chains was associated with a missense DCLRE1C variant in a later genetic analysis, and the association was replicated in an independent cohort. Specific HLA alleles were associated with over 15,000 TCR beta sequences at a false discovery rate of 0.05 in a later analysis. Three of the identified cytomegalovirus-associated TCR beta chains were confirmed in vitro to be specific for cytomegalovirus antigens. Only TCR beta chains were sequenced in this cohort, and the absence of alpha or paired-chain data limited detectable features. In a later analysis, the rate of TCR association differed among HLA loci, with DRB1 alleles having the most associated TCRs and HLA-C alleles having the fewest. Compared with the 666-donor mean, donors in an Asian-associated ancestry cluster had fewer N-insertions in productive TCRs, according to a later genetic analysis. Immune exposure information for the cohort was limited to CMV serostatus. Several of the top co-occurrence clusters appeared to be linked to parvovirus B19, influenza, CMV and Epstein-Barr virus, according to a later analysis. When HLA alleles, especially DR and DQ, strongly co-occurred, TCR associations were difficult to assign to individual alleles. A further reported finding was that TCR beta sequences accurately predicted the HLA-A and HLA-B alleles for most subjects in the first cohort. According to the authors, the approach could potentially be generalized to other disease states and immunological phenotypes. A cluster of highly shared sequence variants was judged likely to be a technical artifact of the sequencing pipeline. In an earlier analysis of 587 of the donors, most TCR beta V segments appeared in productive rearrangements about 90% or about 30% of the time, broadly matching IMGT annotations. In a later analysis, HLA-associated TCR beta chains were found to be more clonally expanded and to have lower generation probabilities than equally common non-associated chains. Correlated functional status among segregating V segments might reflect linkage disequilibrium, but an unknown experimental factor could not be ruled out.

Library method: the immunoSEQ multiplex PCR assay. For the multiplex PCR, a mixture combining 60 forward primers for TCR Vbeta segments and 13 reverse primers for TCR Jbeta segments was used. A multiplex PCR assay on genomic DNA amplified the CDR3 region of rearranged TCR beta genes. Amplified TCR beta libraries were sequenced as 87-base-pair reads on the Illumina HiSeq System. Regarding the original processing steps: A later analysis tallied 80 million to 95 million unique TCR beta chains across the 666 repertoires, and some 12 million of those chains were shared by two or more donors. A nearest-neighbor algorithm error-corrected the raw reads and collapsed the reads into unique sequences, merging closely related sequences to remove PCR and sequencing errors. To assign V, D and J gene segments, CDR3 sequences were aligned to IMGT reference sequences. Each retained sequence needed at least a six-nucleotide match to both a V gene segment and a J gene segment. A rearrangement counted as productive if the CDR3 had no stop codons and remained in frame with V and J, and every other rearrangement counted as non-productive. CDR3 was defined by IMGT convention, running from the second conserved V-encoded cysteine to the conserved J-encoded phenylalanine. The earlier analysis of some 550 of the donors excluded any sequence lacking an unambiguous match to a single V gene segment. In an earlier analysis of about 590 of the donors, a V segment was called functional when productive rearrangements were above 56.7%, and segregating when the standard deviation between donors exceeded 5%. To diagnose cytomegalovirus status from the catalog of TCR beta chain sequences, a statistical classification framework was built. In a later analysis, TCR nucleotide sequences were compared against IMGT/GENE-DB human TR gene sequences so that V and J genes could be assigned. A later analysis assigned CDR3 sequences and most-parsimonious VDJ recombination scenarios with the TCRdist pipeline. In a later analysis, each TCR beta chain was defined by its CDR3 amino acid sequence together with its V-gene family, and reads without a unique V-gene family were excluded. A later analysis removed nearly 600 highly shared, low-generation-probability nucleotide sequences to deal with suspected cross-contamination and a sequencing artifact. In a later analysis, a clonal expansion index was calculated for each public chain from normalized within-repertoire ranks of inferred template counts. In a later analysis, generation probabilities were computed with a VDJ recombination model fitted to out-of-frame rearrangements, and the resulting probabilities were checked against IGoR. Hypergeometric tests were used in a later analysis to score TCR-TCR, TCR-HLA and TCR-CMV co-occurrence, with a repertoire-size bias correction applied to the TCR pairs. In a later analysis, false discovery rates were estimated by permuting HLA or CMV assignments 20 times. In a later analysis, co-occurring TCRs were grouped using DBSCAN, and TCRdist sequence similarity was added for clustering within HLA-allele-positive subsets. Repertoires with fewer than 30,000 or more than 120,000 public chains were left out of co-occurrence clustering, as were five repertoires with anomalous nucleotide sharing. TCRdb mirrors the immuneACCESS table, restricted to in-frame sequences. Some clones are absent from its copies; in checked studies, under half trace to an unresolved V gene, and the reason for the others is unknown. V and J calls and clone size are copied from that table; D and trimming were computed from the DNA. The sample has more than 100,000 clones on record. 1.5% to 1.8% of the sample comes from the top ten.

V is pared back by 0 bases and J by 4 bases, with 15 bases lying between the germline termini. From its cysteine to its phenylalanine, the CDR3 spans 16 amino acids. The CDR3 DNA has 48 bases and is translated from base 1. Looking up the germline V gene yields CDR1 SGHNT and CDR2 YENEEA. In this chain, TRBV11-3 is recombined with TRBJ1-1; the D gene identity is not certain. Sequenced: PBMCs. The sequence derives from a woman between 40 and 55 years old in good health and CMV-seronegative. Here the CDR3 is given as CASSLDKSVNATEAFF. The nucleotide sequence is TGTGCCAGCAGCTTAGATAAGAGCGTTAATGCCACTGAAGCTTTCTTT.